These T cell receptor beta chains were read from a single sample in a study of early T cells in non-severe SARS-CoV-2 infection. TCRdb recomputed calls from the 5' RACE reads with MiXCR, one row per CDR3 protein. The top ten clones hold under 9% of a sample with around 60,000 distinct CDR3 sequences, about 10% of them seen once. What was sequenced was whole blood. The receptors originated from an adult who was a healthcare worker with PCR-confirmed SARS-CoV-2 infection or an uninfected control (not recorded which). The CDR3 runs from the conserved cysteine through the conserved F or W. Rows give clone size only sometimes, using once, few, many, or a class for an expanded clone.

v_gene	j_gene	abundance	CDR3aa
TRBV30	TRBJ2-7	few	CAANRYGLAARGEQYF
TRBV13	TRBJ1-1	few	CASSLVGEGPMNTEAFF
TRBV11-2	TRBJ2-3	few	CASSSTVWEDTQYF
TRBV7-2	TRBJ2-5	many	CASSWGQAQETQYF
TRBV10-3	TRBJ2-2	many	CAIRDPNTGELFF
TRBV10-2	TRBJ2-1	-	CASSDLAGASRNEQFF
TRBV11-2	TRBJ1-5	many	CASSLAGNQPQHF
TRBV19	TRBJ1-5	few	CASSPTGGPRPQHF
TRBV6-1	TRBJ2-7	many	CASRDGLREVEQYF
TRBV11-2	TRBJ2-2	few	CASSPPPGRSTGELFF
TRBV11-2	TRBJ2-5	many	CASSVTPWGETQYF
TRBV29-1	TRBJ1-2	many	CSVERGESTAGDVYGYTF
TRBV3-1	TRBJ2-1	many	CASSPNLGTLYNEQFF
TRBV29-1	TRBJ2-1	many	CSVVAGDNEQFF
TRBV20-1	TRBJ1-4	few	CSAPIMANEKLFF
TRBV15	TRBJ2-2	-	CATSKVVAGNTGELFF
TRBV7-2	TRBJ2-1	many	CASSLDPFSQREQFF
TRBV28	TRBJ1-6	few	CASSSGQINSPLHF
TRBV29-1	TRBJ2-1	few	CSVAQGGYEQFF
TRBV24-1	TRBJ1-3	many	CATSGGSTGQPGNTIYF
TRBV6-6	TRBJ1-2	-	CAAKNGYTF
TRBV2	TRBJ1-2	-	CASSNEWGYTF
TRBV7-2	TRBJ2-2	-	CASIPTGELFF